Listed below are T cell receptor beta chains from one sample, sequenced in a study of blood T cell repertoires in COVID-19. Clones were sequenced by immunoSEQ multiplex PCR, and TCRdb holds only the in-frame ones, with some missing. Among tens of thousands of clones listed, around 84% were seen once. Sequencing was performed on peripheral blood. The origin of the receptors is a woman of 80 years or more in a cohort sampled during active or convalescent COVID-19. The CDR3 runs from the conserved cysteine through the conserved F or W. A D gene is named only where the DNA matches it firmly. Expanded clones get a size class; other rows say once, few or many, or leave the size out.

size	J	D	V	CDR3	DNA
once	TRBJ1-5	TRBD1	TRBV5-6	CASSFRGPGQPQHF	TGTGCCAGCAGCTTCAGGGGGCCGGGACAGCCCCAGCATTTT
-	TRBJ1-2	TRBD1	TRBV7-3	CASSPTSPDRNNYGYTF	TGTGCCAGCAGCCCGACGAGCCCGGACAGGAATAACTATGGCTACACCTTC
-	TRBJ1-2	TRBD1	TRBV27	CASSRGTGGNYGYTF	TGTGCCAGCAGTCGGGGGACAGGGGGCAATTATGGCTACACCTTC
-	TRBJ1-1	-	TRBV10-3	CAISKQGANTEAFF	TGTGCCATCAGTAAACAGGGAGCGAACACTGAAGCTTTCTTT
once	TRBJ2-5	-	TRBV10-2	CASSHRDLLETQYF	TGCGCCAGCAGTCACAGGGACCTACTAGAGACCCAGTACTTC
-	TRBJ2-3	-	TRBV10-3	CAISDPPPDTQYF	TGTGCCATCAGTGACCCCCCTCCGGATACGCAGTATTTT
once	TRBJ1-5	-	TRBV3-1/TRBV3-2	CASSQSGRTVNQPQHF	TGTGCCAGCAGCCAATCAGGCCGGACAGTCAATCAGCCCCAGCATTTT
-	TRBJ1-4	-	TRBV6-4	CASRTGTPDEKLFF	TGTGCCAGCAGGACCGGGACACCTGATGAAAAACTGTTTTTT
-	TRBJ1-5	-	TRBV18	CASSPQTGISNQPQHF	TGTGCCAGCTCGCCTCAAACAGGGATTAGCAATCAGCCCCAGCATTTT
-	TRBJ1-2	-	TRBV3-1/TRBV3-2	CASSRQQQTYGYTF	TGTGCCAGCAGCCGTCAGCAACAGACCTATGGCTACACCTTC
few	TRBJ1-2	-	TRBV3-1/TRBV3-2	CASSPSGVSNYGYTF	TGTGCCAGCAGCCCCTCAGGGGTTTCAAACTATGGCTACACCTTC
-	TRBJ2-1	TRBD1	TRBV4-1	CASSSRDRGNNEQFF	TGCGCCAGCAGCTCAAGGGACAGGGGGAACAATGAGCAGTTCTTC
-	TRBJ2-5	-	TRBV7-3	CASSLKPQETQYF	TGTGCCAGCAGCCTAAAGCCTCAAGAGACCCAGTACTTC
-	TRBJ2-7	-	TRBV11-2	CASSLAQGSGQYF	TGTGCCAGCAGCTTAGCCCAGGGATCGGGGCAGTACTTC
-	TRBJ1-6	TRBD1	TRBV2	CASSGQGNSPLHF	TGTGCCAGCAGTGGACAGGGGAATTCACCCCTCCACTTT
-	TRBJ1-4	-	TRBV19	CASSPGWEKLFF	TGTGCCAGTAGCCCGGGGTGGGAAAAACTGTTTTTT
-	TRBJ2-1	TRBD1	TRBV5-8	CASSFRDRGSLGNEQFF	TGTGCCAGCAGCTTCCGGGACAGGGGGTCCCTTGGCAATGAGCAGTTCTTC
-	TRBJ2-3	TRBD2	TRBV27	CASSLYSPFPPPASGREDTQYF	TGTGCCAGCAGTTTATATTCCCCTTTCCCCCCCCCTGCGAGCGGGAGGGAAGATACGCAGTATTTT
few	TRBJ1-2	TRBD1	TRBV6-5	CASSYSGTAGWDGYTF	TGTGCCAGCAGTTACTCTGGGACAGCGGGCTGGGATGGCTACACCTTC
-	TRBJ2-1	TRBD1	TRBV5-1	CASSLVQGAYNEQFF	TGCGCCAGCAGCTTGGTACAGGGGGCATACAATGAGCAGTTCTTC
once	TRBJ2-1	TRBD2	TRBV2	CASSEAVGLAAYNEQFF	TGTGCCAGCAGTGAAGCGGTAGGACTAGCGGCATACAATGAGCAGTTCTTC
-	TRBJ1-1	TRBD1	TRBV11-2	CASSLGGQAMTEAFF	TGTGCCAGCAGCTTAGGGGGACAGGCTATGACTGAAGCTTTCTTT
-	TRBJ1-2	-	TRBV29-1	CSVAGYSNYGYTF	TGCAGCGTCGCGGGGTATTCTAACTATGGCTACACCTTC
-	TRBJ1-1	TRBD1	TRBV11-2	CASSLGGGRNTEAFF	TGTGCCAGCAGCTTAGGAGGGGGCCGGAACACTGAAGCTTTCTTT
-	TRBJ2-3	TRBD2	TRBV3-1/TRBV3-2	CASRGADTQYF	TGTGCCAGCCGGGGGGCAGATACGCAGTATTTT
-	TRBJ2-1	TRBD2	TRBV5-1	CASSPGTSGNNEQFF	TGCGCCAGCAGCCCCGGGACTAGCGGCAACAATGAGCAGTTCTTC
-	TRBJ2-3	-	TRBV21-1	CASSKGIGGDRNPADTQYF	TGTGCCAGCAGCAAGGGGATAGGGGGGGACCGCAATCCCGCAGATACGCAGTATTTT
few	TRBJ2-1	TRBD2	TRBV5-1	CASKTSGSYNEQFF	TGCGCCAGTAAGACTAGCGGGAGCTACAATGAGCAGTTCTTC
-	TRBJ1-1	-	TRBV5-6	CASSLDRENTEAFF	TGTGCCAGCAGCTTGGACAGGGAGAACACTGAAGCTTTCTTT
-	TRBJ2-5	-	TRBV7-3	CASSAKASVETQYF	TGTGCCAGCAGCGCAAAAGCTAGCGTTGAGACCCAGTACTTC
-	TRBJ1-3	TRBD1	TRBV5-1	CASSAQGGGSGNTIYF	TGCGCCAGCAGCGCGCAGGGGGGCGGCTCTGGAAACACCATATATTTT
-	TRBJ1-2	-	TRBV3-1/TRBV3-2	CASSRPEGYGYTF	TGTGCCAGCAGCCGACCGGAGGGCTATGGCTACACCTTC
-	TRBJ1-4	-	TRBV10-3	CAISESAGKSNEKLFF	TGTGCCATCAGTGAATCTGCCGGGAAGTCTAATGAAAAACTGTTTTTT
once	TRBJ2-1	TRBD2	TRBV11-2	CASSLFAGGPLEQFF	TGTGCCAGCAGCTTATTTGCGGGAGGGCCGCTTGAGCAGTTCTTC
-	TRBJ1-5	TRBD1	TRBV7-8	CASSPDRVQPQHF	TGTGCCAGCAGCCCAGACAGGGTACAGCCCCAGCATTTT
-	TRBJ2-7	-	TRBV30	CAWSVTGYEQYF	TGTGCCTGGAGTGTGACAGGCTACGAGCAGTACTTC
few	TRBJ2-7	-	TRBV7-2	CASSLVSLGGVGSEQYF	TGTGCCAGCAGCTTAGTGTCATTGGGGGGAGTGGGGAGCGAGCAGTACTTC
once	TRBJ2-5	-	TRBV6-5	CASSPNVGGQQYF	TGTGCCAGCAGCCCCAATGTTGGGGGACAACAGTACTTC
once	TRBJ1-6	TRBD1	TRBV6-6	CASSYPGQGEIFEDNSPLHF	TGTGCCAGCAGCTACCCGGGACAGGGGGAAATTTTTGAGGATAATTCACCCCTCCACTTT
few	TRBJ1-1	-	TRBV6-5	CASREGLWTNTEAFF	TGTGCCAGCAGGGAGGGACTATGGACGAACACTGAAGCTTTCTTT
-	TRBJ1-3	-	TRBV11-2	CASSSDSNSGNTIYF	TGTGCCAGCAGCTCGGACTCCAACTCTGGAAACACCATATATTTT
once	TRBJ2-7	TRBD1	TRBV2	CASRGRTGDSGEQYF	TGTGCCAGCAGGGGAAGGACAGGGGATAGTGGCGAGCAGTACTTC
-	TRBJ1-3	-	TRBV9	CASSPQTRGRNTIYF	TGTGCCAGCAGCCCCCAAACCAGGGGCAGAAACACCATATATTTT
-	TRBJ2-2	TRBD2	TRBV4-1	CASGLAGRGAGELFF	TGCGCCAGCGGCCTAGCGGGAAGGGGGGCCGGGGAGCTGTTTTTT
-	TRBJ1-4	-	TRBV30	CAWSFGGSGKEKLFF	TGTGCCTGGAGTTTCGGGGGGTCCGGTAAAGAAAAACTGTTTTTT
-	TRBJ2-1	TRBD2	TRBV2	CASLGLAAYNEQFF	TGTGCCAGCTTAGGACTAGCGGCCTACAATGAGCAGTTCTTC
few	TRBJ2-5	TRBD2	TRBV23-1	CASSRPGASGETQYF	TGCGCCAGCAGTCGTCCCGGGGCTAGCGGGGAGACCCAGTACTTC
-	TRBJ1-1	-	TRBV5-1	CASSLVSGNTEAFF	TGCGCCAGCAGCTTGGTTTCAGGGAACACTGAAGCTTTCTTT
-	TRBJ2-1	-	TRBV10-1	CASTPRTGLGEQFF	TGCGCCAGCACACCCCGTACAGGTCTGGGTGAGCAGTTCTTC
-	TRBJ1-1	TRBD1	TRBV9	CASSRTGNTEAFF	TGTGCCAGCAGCAGGACAGGGAACACTGAAGCTTTCTTT
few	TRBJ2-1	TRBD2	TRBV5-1	CASSLEPSGRFSYNEQFF	TGCGCCAGCAGCTTGGAACCTAGCGGGAGGTTCTCCTACAATGAGCAGTTCTTC